In this sample, the clone carrying this T cell receptor (beta chain) turned up a few times. The antigen is unknown. TCRdb itself ran the 5' RACE reads through MiXCR, one entry per CDR3 protein. The sample shows more than 150,000 distinct CDR3 sequences, roughly 20% of them seen only once. This sample is drawn from a study of T-cell memory formation after mild COVID-19. Study overall: Largely, TCR clusters stayed within a single donor. Overall study results and limits: Chiefly within CM and EM were the contracting CD4+ clones; CD8+ ones were within EMRA. Confirmation was lacking for SARS-CoV-2 specificity of second-wave clones that peaked on day 37.

The ends lost 3 bases at V and 0 bases at J; junction bases unmatched: 7. The germline V gene encodes CDR1 WSHSY and CDR2 SAAADI. CDR3 length equals 17 residues. This clonotype originated in a man aged 18 to 29 who had mild COVID-19 (a few samples of this study predate the infection). Cell type and time point are not known. The V gene is TRBV10-2, the J gene TRBJ1-1; 10 bases are shared with TRBD1. The sequencing input was PBMCs or a T cell subset sorted from them (not recorded which). The CDR3 sequence is CASSDFWDRGVNTEAFF. In DNA, the CDR3 is TGCGCCAGCAGTGATTTTTGGGACAGGGGAGTGAACACTGAAGCTTTCTTT.